Sequencing of this TCR beta chain was carried out in a study of T cell repertoires in cytomegalovirus infection. Study background: Newly reported HLA-C-restricted and thoroughly characterized HLA-B-restricted CMV epitopes were employed. Public TCR beta signatures indicated both CMV infection and matching HLA type. Whole-study findings and limits: CMV-specific HLA-C-restricted TCR beta clonotypes dominated the ex vivo response. Individuals carrying CMV plus the relevant HLA were identified by cumulative frequency of public TCR beta families.

Points on this clonotype: No antigen is known for it.

Germline V gene lookup returns CDR1 SGDLS and CDR2 YYNGEE. CDR3 length: 12 residues. V lost 0 bases and J 12 bases, leaving 10 bases between the germline ends. One entry per CDR3 protein results from TCRdb running MiXCR on the reads. The table records about 480,000 distinct CDR3 sequences, about 33% of them present only once. V and J are TRBV9 and TRBJ2-1, with D perhaps given as TRBD1 or TRBD2 (5 bases each). The TCR was taken from a human donor in good health (CMV status not recorded). Some clones in this sample may be carry-over from other donors' samples. Sequencing used cultured PBMCs, obtained from culture after CMV antigen stimulation. CDR3 coding DNA: TGTGCCAGCAGCGTAGGGGGGACGGGGCAGTTCTTC. Its protein is CASSVGGTGQFF.